Following are 6 T cell receptor beta chains from one sample sequenced in a study of identical twins. In TCRdb, the 5' RACE reads were re-called with MiXCR into one record per CDR3 protein. The sample has around 220,000 distinct CDR3 sequences, more than 12% seen once. Sequenced sample: memory (CD45RO+) T cells sorted from blood. The origin of the receptors is a young woman in good health.

This clonotype has only a few counts. This chain connects TRBV29-1 to TRBJ2-1, with TRBD1 as a possible D gene (6 bases). The CDR3 has 14 amino acids. The germline V and J ends were trimmed by 4 bases and 9 bases, with 19 bases remaining between them. In germline, CDR1 is SQVTM, CDR2 ANQGSEA. Here the CDR3 reads CSVVRDKVPSEQFF. For the CDR3, the DNA is TGCAGCGTTGTAAGGGACAAGGTGCCCAGTGAGCAGTTCTTC.

The chain joins TRBV10-3 to TRBJ2-2; D may be TRBD2 (7 bases). Per the germline V gene, CDR1 is ENHRY and CDR2 is SYGVKD. Trimming cost V 10 bases and J 0 bases, with 12 bases left between them. The CDR3 is 14 amino acids. The CDR3 DNA reads as TGTGCCAGCGGGGGACATTCGAACACCGGGGAGCTGTTTTTT. Translated, it gives CASGGHSNTGELFF.

The chain recombines TRBV6-1 with TRBJ2-3, with D possibly matching TRBD2 (5 bases). Germline assignment: CDR1 MNHNS and CDR2 SASEGT. V gave up 5 bases and J gave up 7 bases, with 16 bases separating them. CDR3 length: 14 amino acids. DNA of the CDR3: TGTGCCAGCAGTCGGGCGGGCGTAGGTAATACGCAGTATTTT. Translating gives CASSRAGVGNTQYF.

This clonotype showed up just a few times. The rearrangement links TRBV11-2 to TRBJ2-5, with unresolved D. CDR1 SGHAT and CDR2 FQNNGV come from the germline V gene. This CDR3 region has 14 residues. The germline V and J ends were trimmed by 5 bases and 5 bases, with 15 bases remaining between them. CDR3 amino acids: CASSPQHGSETQYF. As DNA, the CDR3 is TGTGCCAGCAGCCCGCAGCATGGTTCCGAGACCCAGTACTTC.

The chain links TRBV19 to TRBJ2-3; D not resolved. Germline values: CDR1 LNHDA, CDR2 SQIVND (reference sequence). V shed 4 bases and J shed 2 bases, with 10 bases lying between them. CDR3 size: 14 residues. CDR3 nucleotides: TGTGCCAGTAGTAGAGGCGATGACACAGATACGCAGTATTTT. It specifies CASSRGDDTDTQYF.

Ten or more counts support this clonotype. Written as DNA, the CDR3 is TGTGCCAGCAGCGTGCGAGGCAAAGCGAACACCGGGGAGCTGTTTTTT. Translated, it gives CASSVRGKANTGELFF. The J gene is TRBJ2-2, the V gene TRBV9; no firm D call. The V end lost 2 bases, the J end lost 0 bases, and 11 bases lay between the germline ends. This CDR3 contains 16 residues. CDR1 SGDLS and CDR2 YYNGEE come from the germline V gene.